The 21 T cell receptor beta chains reported below all come from one sample, sequenced in a study of T cells in localized non-small cell lung cancer. The assay was immunoSEQ multiplex PCR, and TCRdb's table has in-frame clones only and misses some. Among about 91,000 clones, about 91% were seen once, and the ten largest hold roughly 15%. Sequencing was performed on peripheral blood, taken before any cancer treatment. Receptors originate from a man aged 40 to 69 with stage I squamous cell lung carcinoma.

This clone appeared once. The chain is built from TRBV4-3 and TRBJ1-2, with D uncertain. CDR1 LGHNA and CDR2 YSLEER come from the germline V gene. CDR3 length: 13 residues. Deletions cut 4 bases from V and 8 bases from J, with 14 bases between. The CDR3 DNA reads as TGCGCCAGCAGCCTGGCTAGCGGGGTCGGCTACACCTTC. Amino acid sequence: CASSLASGVGYTF.

The V and J genes are TRBV11-3 and TRBJ1-1; D is unresolved. This CDR3 has 13 residues. V was clipped by 2 bases and J by 5 bases, with 9 bases between them. The germline CDR1 and CDR2 sequences are SGHNT and YENEEA. The CDR3 here is CASSLTKVTEAFF. The DNA for the CDR3 is TGTGCCAGCAGCTTAACTAAAGTTACTGAAGCTTTCTTT.

This sequence joins TRBV28 and TRBJ1-1; D ambiguous. Germline-derived CDR1 and CDR2 are MDHEN and SYDVKM. V shed 6 bases and J shed 4 bases, with 12 bases lying between them. This CDR3 has 13 amino acids. The DNA of the CDR3 is TGTGCCAGCAGCCTCGGGCGTTTCACTGAAGCTTTCTTT. Encoded protein: CASSLGRFTEAFF.

J is TRBJ1-2 and V is TRBV14; 7 bases line up with TRBD1. V gave up 0 bases and J gave up 8 bases; unmatched junction bases: 6. Per the germline V gene, CDR1 is SGHDN and CDR2 is FVKESK. CDR3 length equals 14 residues. The DNA of the CDR3 is TGTGCCAGCAGCCAAGATTCGACAGGGTCCGGCTACACCTTC. This translates into CASSQDSTGSGYTF.

J is TRBJ2-6 and V is TRBV7-3; no clear D. CDR3 size: 17 residues. The germline CDR1 and CDR2 sequences are SGHTA and FQGTGA. The V end lost 5 bases, the J end lost 0 bases, and 14 bases lay between the germline ends. The chain's CDR3 is CASSPRVVDSGANVLTF. For the CDR3, the DNA is TGTGCCAGCAGCCCCCGGGTAGTGGACTCTGGGGCCAACGTCCTGACTTTC.

V and J are TRBV7-9 and TRBJ1-5; possibly TRBD1 for D (6 bases). The V end lost 3 bases, the J end lost 0 bases, and 12 bases lay between the germline ends. CDR1 and CDR2 (germline): SEHNR, FQNEAQ (reference sequence). The CDR3 loop spans 16 amino acids. The CDR3 DNA reads TGTGCCAGCAGCTTGGGACATCGATATAGCAATCAGCCCCAGCATTTT. This gives the protein CASSLGHRYSNQPQHF.

The J gene is TRBJ1-1, the V gene TRBV6-5; tentatively, D is TRBD1 (6 bases). Germline V gene data show CDR1 as MNHEY and CDR2 as SVGAGI. V was pared by 6 bases and J by 0 bases, with 11 bases between. The CDR3 extends over 14 amino acids. CDR3 bases: TGTGCCAGCAGCCTAGGGGGAATGAACACTGAAGCTTTCTTT. Protein product: CASSLGGMNTEAFF.

The genes are TRBV6-5 and TRBJ1-2; weak D call: TRBD1 (5 bases). The CDR3 has 14 residues. CDR1 is MNHEY and CDR2 is SVGAGI in the germline V gene. The ends were cut back, 6 bases at V and 0 bases at J, with 11 bases in the middle. The DNA of the CDR3 is TGTGCCAGCAGGGGGACGCGTGCTAACTATGGCTACACCTTC. Protein sequence: CASRGTRANYGYTF.

The rearrangement uses TRBV9 and TRBJ2-2; a possible D gene is TRBD1 (5 bases). V was trimmed by 3 bases and J by 6 bases, leaving 12 bases between them. This CDR3 has 14 residues. The V gene's germline CDR1 is SGDLS and CDR2 YYNGEE. CDR3 protein: CASSADSYSGELFF. Written as DNA, the CDR3 is TGTGCCAGCAGCGCCGACAGCTACTCCGGGGAGCTGTTTTTT.

The DNA for the CDR3 is TGTGCCAGTTTGGGGCAGGAGAACACTGAAGCTTTCTTT. It encodes CASLGQENTEAFF. V gene TRBV6-6 combines with J gene TRBJ1-1; the D gene is possibly TRBD1 (5 bases). Per the germline V gene, CDR1 is MNHNY and CDR2 is SVGAGI (reference sequence). Trimming took 9 bases from V and 1 from J, leaving 12 bases between them. CDR3 length equals 13 residues.

The V call is TRBV19, the J call TRBJ1-4; D is unresolved. V lost 4 bases to trimming and J lost 3 bases, with 12 bases between them. The CDR3 is made up of 15 amino acids. The V gene's germline CDR1 is LNHDA and CDR2 SQIVND (reference sequence). CDR3 protein: CASSNVRGANEKLFF. As DNA, the CDR3 is TGTGCCAGTAGTAACGTCCGTGGGGCTAATGAAAAACTGTTTTTT. The full variable domain, in which reference TRBV19 and TRBJ1-4 provide the parts outside the CDR3, is DGGITQSPKYLFRKEGQNVTLSCEQNLNHDAMYWYRQDPGQGLRLIYYSQIVNDFQKGDIAEGYSVSREKKESFPLTVTSAQKNPTAFYLCASSNVRGANEKLFFGSGTQLSVL.

The chain couples TRBV4-2 to TRBJ1-2, with D maybe TRBD1 (5 bases). The CDR3 is made up of 16 amino acids. Trimming removed 3 bases from V and 4 bases from J, with 18 bases in between. CDR1 is LGHNA and CDR2 is YNFKEQ in the germline V gene. In DNA form, the CDR3 reads TGTGCCAGCAGCCATGACCGGACAAGAAAATTCTATGGCTACACCTTC. Encoded protein: CASSHDRTRKFYGYTF.

This clone appeared a single time. This sequence joins TRBV6-5 and TRBJ1-3; 9 bases fit TRBD1. V lost 6 bases, J lost 0 bases, and 3 bases stayed unmatched. Germline CDR1 reads MNHEY; CDR2 reads SVGAGI. The CDR3 totals 15 residues. The CDR3, as DNA: TGTGCCAGCAGACAGGGGGCGTCCTCTGGAAACACCATATATTTT. It yields the protein CASRQGASSGNTIYF.

The chain couples TRBV5-4 to TRBJ1-1; possibly TRBD1 for D (6 bases). The ends were cut back, 0 bases at V and 7 bases at J, with 19 bases in the middle. Germline assignment: CDR1 SGHNT and CDR2 YYREEE (reference sequence). The CDR3 extends over 16 amino acids. The CDR3 DNA reads as TGTGCCAGCAGCTTGGCGGGTGGGGGGCTACTGGTTGAAGCTTTCTTT. It yields the protein CASSLAGGGLLVEAFF.

This sequence joins TRBV5-1 and TRBJ2-5, with 10 bases fitting TRBD1. The CDR3 has 14 residues. The germline CDR1 and CDR2 sequences are SGHRS and YFSETQ. With V trimmed by 4 bases and J by 3 bases, 3 bases remained unmatched. The CDR3 is CASSTGQGEETQYF. The CDR3 nucleotides read TGCGCCAGCAGCACCGGACAGGGGGAAGAGACCCAGTACTTC.

The genes are TRBV2 and TRBJ1-5; 8 bases match TRBD1. With V trimmed by 2 bases and J by 7 bases, 10 bases remained unmatched. CDR1 is SNHLY, CDR2 FYNNEI, per germline. The CDR3 length is 16 residues. The CDR3 here is CASSEQGAWFPQPQHF. CDR3 sequence (DNA): TGTGCCAGCAGTGAACAGGGGGCTTGGTTTCCGCAGCCCCAGCATTTT.

Here the CDR3 DNA reads TGCGCCAGCAGTGAGTCGGCAGGGCTCTCTGAAAACATTCAGTACTTC. This translates into CASSESAGLSENIQYF. This sequence joins TRBV10-2 and TRBJ2-4, with a tentative D call TRBD1 (5 bases). The CDR3 sequence is 16 residues long. Trimming took 0 bases from V and 5 from J, leaving 14 bases between them. The germline V gene encodes CDR1 WSHSY and CDR2 SAAADI.

The chain employs TRBV14 and TRBJ1-1; possible D gene TRBD1, 6 bases. Trimming removed 4 bases from V and 7 bases from J, with 13 bases in between. The CDR3 runs to 13 residues. Germline CDR1 SGHDN, CDR2 FVKESK. The CDR3 coding sequence is TGTGCCAGCAGCCCACGGACAGCCCATGAAGCTTTCTTT. Encoded protein: CASSPRTAHEAFF.

The chain joins TRBV7-2 to TRBJ1-1, with D perhaps matching TRBD1 (5 bases). Germline-derived CDR1 and CDR2 are SGHTA and FQGNSA. Trimming removed 3 bases from V and 5 bases from J, with 13 bases in between. The CDR3 contains 14 residues. The CDR3 loop is CASSFLVGGTEAFF. The CDR3 DNA reads as TGTGCCAGCAGCTTCTTAGTGGGGGGAACTGAAGCTTTCTTT. The whole variable domain, remainder taken from reference TRBV7-2 and TRBJ1-1, is GAGVSQSPSNKVTEKGKDVELRCDPISGHTALYWYRQSLGQGLEFLIYFQGNSAPDKSGLPSDRFSAERTGGSVSTLTIQRTQQEDSAVYLCASSFLVGGTEAFFGQGTRLTVV.

This clone appeared once. The genes are TRBV9 and TRBJ1-6; D not certain. V was cut by 6 bases and J by 8 bases, with 18 bases left in between. The CDR3 covers 15 residues. Germline CDR1 is SGDLS and CDR2 is YYNGEE. The CDR3 spells CASNNRAGSDSPLHF. The DNA of the CDR3 is TGTGCCAGCAACAACAGAGCGGGATCCGATTCACCCCTCCACTTT.

The J gene is TRBJ1-3, the V gene TRBV5-5, with 7 bases matching TRBD1. Unmatched junction bases numbered 6, after V lost 2 bases and J lost 4 bases. The CDR3 sequence is 15 residues long. In germline, CDR1 is SGHKS, CDR2 YYEKEE (reference sequence). The CDR3 DNA reads as TGTGCCAGCAGCTTTACAACAGGGGTCGGAAACACCATATATTTT. The encoded protein is CASSFTTGVGNTIYF.